The next 19 T cell receptor beta chains were all read from a single sample in a study of shared clonotypes between healthy human individuals. Method: immunoSEQ multiplex PCR; TCRdb's copy keeps in-frame clones and lacks some. The sample has hundreds of thousands of clones; about 74% are singletons. The sample consisted of memory CD4+ T cells sorted from blood. Subset here: CD45RA-negative fraction. These receptor sequences come from a woman younger than 45 in good health.

The chain carries TRBV5-4 and TRBJ2-7; the D is unclear. The CDR3 covers 16 residues. Trimming took off 0 bases at V and 0 bases at J, with 13 bases between the two ends. The V gene's germline CDR1 is SGHNT and CDR2 YYREEE (reference sequence). The CDR3 loop is CASSLDPGPSSYEQYF. CDR3 DNA sequence: TGTGCCAGCAGCTTGGATCCGGGCCCGAGCTCCTACGAGCAGTACTTC.

The sample holds one count of this clone. The CDR3 nucleotides read TGCGCCAGCAGCTTGGCCGTAACAAATGGCTACACCTTC. Its protein product is CASSLAVTNGYTF. The rearrangement uses TRBV5-1 and TRBJ1-2; D is unresolved. Trimming cost V 0 bases and J 6 bases, with 9 bases left between them. Germline V gives CDR1 SGHRS, CDR2 YFSETQ. The length of the CDR3 is 13 residues.

The rearrangement links TRBV19 to TRBJ2-1; 7 nucleotides align to TRBD1. Germline CDR1 LNHDA, CDR2 SQIVND (reference sequence). The J segment lost 0 bases and the V segment lost 5 bases, leaving 7 bases of the junction unmatched. The length of the CDR3 is 16 residues. The CDR3 bases are TGTGCCAGTAGTCGGGACAGACTGAGCTCCTACAATGAGCAGTTCTTC. Its protein is CASSRDRLSSYNEQFF.

This rearrangement joins TRBV7-2 to TRBJ1-1, with TRBD1 matching over 7 bases. This CDR3 is built from 15 residues. CDR1 is SGHTA and CDR2 is FQGNSA in the germline V gene. With 3 bases clipped from V and 11 bases from J, the junction kept 15 bases outside the gene matches. CDR3 nucleotide sequence: TGTGCCAGCAGCTTCACCCGGACAGGCGGAAAAACGGCTTTCTTT. It codes for CASSFTRTGGKTAFF. The variable domain in full, completed from reference TRBV7-2 and TRBJ1-1, reads GAGVSQSPSNKVTEKGKDVELRCDPISGHTALYWYRQSLGQGLEFLIYFQGNSAPDKSGLPSDRFSAERTGGSVSTLTIQRTQQEDSAVYLCASSFTRTGGKTAFFGQGTRLTVV.

CDR3 nucleotides: TGTGCCAGCAGTGAGCGGGCGGAGCCCCCTGAAAAACTGTTTTTT. It is translated as CASSERAEPPEKLFF. The V gene is TRBV6-1, the J gene TRBJ1-4; D gene ambiguous. Germline V gene data show CDR1 as MNHNS and CDR2 as SASEGT. CDR3 length equals 15 residues. Trimming left V 3 bases short and J 7 bases short, with 15 bases between.

The chain links TRBV19 to TRBJ2-3, with 12 bases identical to TRBD1. Losses at the gene ends were 3 bases for V and 3 bases for J; bases not matched to a gene: 7. Germline V lookup: CDR1 LNHDA, CDR2 SQIVND (reference sequence). CDR3 length equals 17 residues. Written as DNA, the CDR3 is TGTGCCAGTAGTATCCAAGGGACAGGGGGCGCGACAGATACGCAGTATTTT. It is translated as CASSIQGTGGATDTQYF.

The V gene is TRBV15, the J gene TRBJ2-5; D may be TRBD1 or TRBD2 (6 bases each). Germline V gene lookup returns CDR1 LNHNV and CDR2 YYDKDF (reference sequence). V was pared by 5 bases and J by 3 bases, with 10 bases between. The length of the CDR3 is 13 residues. The CDR3 sequence is CATSWGAKETQYF. The CDR3 DNA reads TGTGCCACCAGCTGGGGGGCGAAAGAGACCCAGTACTTC.

The J gene is TRBJ2-5, the V gene TRBV19, with 7 nucleotides matching TRBD1. Per germline, CDR1 LNHDA and CDR2 SQIVND (reference sequence). V dropped 6 bases and J dropped 1; count of bases not matched to a gene: 8. The CDR3 has 15 residues. The CDR3 nucleotides are TGTGCCAGTAGGGAATACGGGACAGCCCAAGAGACCCAGTACTTC. As protein: CASREYGTAQETQYF.

The V call is TRBV7-9, the J call TRBJ2-7, with 7 bases lining up with TRBD2. The CDR3 has 16 amino acids. V lost 0 bases and J lost 1; bases outside the gene matches: 6. In germline, CDR1 is SEHNR, CDR2 FQNEAQ (reference sequence). CDR3 sequence: CASSLAGGTASYEQYF. DNA of the CDR3: TGTGCCAGCAGCTTAGCGGGGGGGACTGCTTCCTACGAGCAGTACTTC. The full variable domain, rest sourced from reference TRBV7-9 and TRBJ2-7, is DTGVSQNPRHKITKRGQNVTFRCDPISEHNRLYWYRQTLGQGPEFLTYFQNEAQLEKSRLLSDRFSAERPKGSFSTLEIQRTEQGDSAMYLCASSLAGGTASYEQYFGPGTRLTVT.

The chain carries TRBV25-1 and TRBJ2-7; TRBD2 might be the D (5 bases). Between the trimmed V and J ends, which lost 8 bases and 0 bases, there was a span of 14 bases. The CDR3 length is 14 residues. Germline-derived CDR1 and CDR2 are MGHDK and SYGVNS. The CDR3 spells CASSNSVGSYEQYF. DNA of the CDR3: TGTGCCAGCTCGAATAGCGTGGGCTCCTACGAGCAGTACTTC.

The V and J genes are TRBV11-3 and TRBJ2-1; 9 nucleotides match TRBD1. The CDR3 contains 16 residues. V trimming: 1 base; J trimming: 7 bases; junction bases outside the gene matches: 8. The germline V gene encodes CDR1 SGHNT and CDR2 YENEEA. CDR3 nucleotides: TGTGCCAGCAGCTTAGGTATGACAGGGGGTACAAATGAGCAGTTCTTC. Translating it yields CASSLGMTGGTNEQFF.

This clone was detected once. CDR3 coding DNA: TGCGCCAGCAGATGGGAACAGGGCTTCTACGAGCAGTACTTC. Translation: CASRWEQGFYEQYF. The chain carries TRBV5-1 and TRBJ2-7, with a tentative D call TRBD1 (6 bases). V lost 5 bases to trimming and J lost 3 bases, with 15 bases between them. Germline lookup yields CDR1 SGHRS and CDR2 YFSETQ. The CDR3 totals 14 residues.

This clone was picked up many times. Other DNA sequences within the sample encode an identical CDR3. V is TRBV5-1 and J is TRBJ2-2, with 10 positions matching TRBD2. Germline V gives CDR1 SGHRS, CDR2 YFSETQ. The CDR3 loop spans 14 amino acids. V shed 7 bases, J shed 5 bases, and the junction held 5 bases outside the gene matches. CDR3 sequence: CASVAGGWTGELFF. The CDR3 coding sequence is TGCGCCAGCGTAGCGGGAGGATGGACCGGGGAGCTGTTTTTT.

The genes are TRBV5-6 and TRBJ1-5; TRBD1 agrees at 9 bases. This CDR3 spans 15 amino acids. With V trimmed by 5 bases and J by 2 bases, 5 bases remained unmatched. Germline V gene sequence: CDR1 SGHDT, CDR2 YYEEEE. The DNA for the CDR3 is TGTGCCAGCAGAACACGGGACAGGGGCAATCAGCCCCAGCATTTT. It is translated as CASRTRDRGNQPQHF.

V gene TRBV9 combines with J gene TRBJ1-2; TRBD1 might be the D (5 bases). The CDR3 is 15 amino acids. From germline, CDR1 is SGDLS and CDR2 YYNGEE. Between the trimmed V and J ends, which lost 1 base and 2 bases, there was a span of 12 bases. The CDR3 loop is CASSVSGYGNYGYTF. In DNA, the CDR3 is TGTGCCAGCAGCGTATCAGGGTACGGGAACTATGGCTACACCTTC.

The chain combines TRBV5-1 with TRBJ1-1; TRBD1 is a possible D gene (6 bases). This CDR3 has 13 amino acids. Germline assignment: CDR1 SGHRS and CDR2 YFSETQ. V shed 4 bases and J shed 1 base, with 8 bases lying between them. The CDR3 here is CASSPGQNTEAFF. The CDR3 nucleotides are TGCGCCAGCAGCCCGGGACAGAACACTGAAGCTTTCTTT.

This clone appeared many times. The chain carries TRBV6-1 and TRBJ2-3; no definite D call. The CDR3 is 13 amino acids. V was clipped by 2 bases and J by 7 bases, with 10 bases between them. Germline V CDR1 and CDR2: MNHNS, SASEGT. In DNA form, the CDR3 reads TGTGCCAGCAGTGAATGGCCTGAGAATACGCAGTATTTT. It yields the protein CASSEWPENTQYF.

The rearrangement uses TRBV19 and TRBJ2-2; no definite D call. V lost 7 bases and J lost 10, with 16 bases in between. The CDR3 loop spans 13 amino acids. Germline V CDR1 and CDR2: LNHDA, SQIVND (reference sequence). The CDR3 reads CASTQYINEELFF. The CDR3 bases are TGTGCCAGTACCCAGTACATTAACGAGGAGCTGTTTTTT.

The gene calls are TRBV28 and TRBJ2-3; TRBD2 agrees at 14 bases. From germline, CDR1 is MDHEN and CDR2 SYDVKM. V lost 4 bases to trimming and J lost 1 base; unmatched junction nucleotides: 7. The CDR3 consists of 18 residues. The chain's CDR3 is CASSSPGLAGDRTDTQYF. CDR3 nucleotide sequence: TGTGCCAGCAGTTCACCGGGACTAGCGGGAGACCGCACAGATACGCAGTATTTT.